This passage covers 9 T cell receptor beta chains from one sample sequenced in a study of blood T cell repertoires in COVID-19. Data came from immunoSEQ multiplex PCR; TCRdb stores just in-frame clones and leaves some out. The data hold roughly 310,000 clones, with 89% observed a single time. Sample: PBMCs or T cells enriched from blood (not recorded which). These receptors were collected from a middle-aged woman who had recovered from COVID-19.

The CDR3 sequence is CASSSSGGTDTQYF. CDR3 DNA sequence: TGTGCCAGCAGCTCTTCCGGGGGGACAGATACGCAGTATTTT. The chain recombines TRBV9 with TRBJ2-3, with 7 nucleotides matching TRBD2. This CDR3 contains 14 residues. Germline loops: CDR1 SGDLS, CDR2 YYNGEE. Trimming removed 4 bases from V and 3 bases from J; junction bases left unmatched: 5.

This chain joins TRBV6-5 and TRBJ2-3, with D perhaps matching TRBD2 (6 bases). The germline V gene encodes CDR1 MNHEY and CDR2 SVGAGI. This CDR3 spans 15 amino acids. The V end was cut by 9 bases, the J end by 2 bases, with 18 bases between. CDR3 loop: CASHRLDGVTDTQYF. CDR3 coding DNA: TGTGCCAGTCATCGACTAGATGGGGTCACAGATACGCAGTATTTT.

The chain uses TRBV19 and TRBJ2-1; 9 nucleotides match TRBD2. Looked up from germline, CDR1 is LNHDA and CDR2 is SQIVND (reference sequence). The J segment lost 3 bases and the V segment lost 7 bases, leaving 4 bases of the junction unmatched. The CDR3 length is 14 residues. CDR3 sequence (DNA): TGTGCCAGTATGCGGACTAGCGACTACAATGAGCAGTTCTTC. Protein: CASMRTSDYNEQFF.

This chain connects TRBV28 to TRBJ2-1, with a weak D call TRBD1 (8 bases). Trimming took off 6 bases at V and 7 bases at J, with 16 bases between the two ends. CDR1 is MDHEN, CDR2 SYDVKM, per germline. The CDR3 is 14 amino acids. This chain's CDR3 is CASSLQQGGNEQFF. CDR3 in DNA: TGTGCCAGCAGCCTACAACAGGGGGGGAATGAGCAGTTCTTC.

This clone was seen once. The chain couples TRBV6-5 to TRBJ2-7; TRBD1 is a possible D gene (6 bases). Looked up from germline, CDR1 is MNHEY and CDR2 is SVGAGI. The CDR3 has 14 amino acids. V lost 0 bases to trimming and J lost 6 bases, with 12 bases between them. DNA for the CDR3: TGTGCCAGCAGTTACTCTCTGGCCAGGGGCGAGCAGTACTTC. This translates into CASSYSLARGEQYF.

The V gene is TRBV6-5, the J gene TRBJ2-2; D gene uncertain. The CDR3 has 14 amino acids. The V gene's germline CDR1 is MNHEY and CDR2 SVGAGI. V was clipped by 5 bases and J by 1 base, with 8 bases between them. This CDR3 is CASSLSWNTGELFF. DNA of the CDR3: TGTGCCAGCAGTCTTAGCTGGAACACCGGGGAGCTGTTTTTT.

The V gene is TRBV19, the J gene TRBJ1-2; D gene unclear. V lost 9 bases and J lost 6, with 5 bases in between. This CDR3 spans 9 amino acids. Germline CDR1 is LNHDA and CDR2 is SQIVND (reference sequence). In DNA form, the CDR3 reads TGTGCCAGGAACAATGGCTACACCTTC. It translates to CARNNGYTF.

The CDR3 DNA sequence: TGTGCCAGCTCACCAATCCCGACTCTATATCACTACGAGCAGTACTTC. Translated: CASSPIPTLYHYEQYF. This chain uses TRBV18 with TRBJ2-7; no firm D call. Germline lookup yields CDR1 KGHSH and CDR2 LQKENI. V lost 2 bases to trimming and J lost 3 bases, with 17 bases between them. The CDR3 is made up of 16 amino acids.

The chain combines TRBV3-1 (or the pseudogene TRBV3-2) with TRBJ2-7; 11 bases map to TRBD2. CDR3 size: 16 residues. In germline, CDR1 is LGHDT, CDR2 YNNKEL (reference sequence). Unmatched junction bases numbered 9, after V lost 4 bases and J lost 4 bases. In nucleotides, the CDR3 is TGTGCCAGCAGCCCGGGACTAGCGGAGAATGAGTACGAGCAGTACTTC. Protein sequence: CASSPGLAENEYEQYF.